These 24 T cell receptor beta chains came from one sample sequenced in a study of post-analysis software for immune sequencing data. No antigen is known for these receptors. Unique molecular identifiers featured in each of the TCR beta cDNA libraries. TCRdb redid the calling of the PCR reads with MiXCR, one entry per CDR3 protein. This repertoire shows approximately 730,000 distinct CDR3 sequences, about 27% found once; its top ten account for more than 0.55%. Findings of the study overall: When patients were compared with controls, five TRBV segments were more frequent, TRBV5-6, TRBV5-1 and TRBV20-1 among them.

The sample taken for sequencing was blood. The origin of the receptors is a girl aged 5-17 years with multiple sclerosis.

The chain joins TRBV5-1 to TRBJ2-5; no firm D call. Trimming shortened V by 2 bases and J by 0 bases, and 11 bases separated the two germline ends. Germline lookup yields CDR1 SGHRS and CDR2 YFSETQ. There are 15 residues in the CDR3. The CDR3 DNA reads TGCGCCAGCAGCTTAGTCACAACTTACCAAGAGACCCAGTACTTC. It specifies CASSLVTTYQETQYF. The full variable domain, completed using reference TRBV5-1 and TRBJ2-5, is KAGVTQTPRYLIKTRGQQVTLSCSPISGHRSVSWYQQTPGQGLQFLFEYFSETQRNKGNFPGRFSGRQFSNSRSEMNVSTLELGDSALYLCASSLVTTYQETQYFGPGTRLLVL.

This clonotype came up many times. The gene calls are TRBV20-1 and TRBJ2-5; TRBD2 aligns across 9 bases. Germline V gene lookup returns CDR1 DFQATT and CDR2 SNEGSKA (reference sequence). Germline trimming cut 0 bases from V and 1 base from J; bases unmatched to any gene: 6. The CDR3 has 16 residues. CDR3 protein: CSARDWAGGTQETQYF. Here the CDR3 DNA reads TGCAGTGCTAGAGATTGGGCGGGGGGGACCCAAGAGACCCAGTACTTC.

This sequence joins TRBV5-1 and TRBJ2-5; no definite D call. V lost 7 bases and J 4 bases, leaving 14 bases between the germline ends. The CDR3 spans 13 residues. Germline lookup yields CDR1 SGHRS and CDR2 YFSETQ. CDR3 coding DNA: TGCGCCAGCGACGATTCACGCAGAGAGACCCAGTACTTC. Protein: CASDDSRRETQYF.

This sequence joins TRBV6-1 and TRBJ2-7; D may be TRBD2 (6 bases). V was cut by 7 bases and J by 4 bases, with 11 bases left in between. The CDR3 consists of 12 residues. From germline, CDR1 is MNHNS and CDR2 SASEGT. This CDR3 is CASTAGRYEQYF. The CDR3, as DNA: TGTGCCAGCACCGCAGGGAGGTACGAGCAGTACTTC.

This clonotype was seen a few times. This rearrangement joins TRBV4-1 to TRBJ2-1, with 11 bases identical to TRBD1. The CDR3 sequence is 15 residues long. The junction had 7 bases not matched to a gene; V was cut back by 6 bases and J by 6 bases. Germline assignment: CDR1 MGHRA and CDR2 YSYEKL. CDR3 sequence reads: CASRLRDRGSNEQFF. CDR3 sequence (DNA): TGCGCCAGCAGACTCCGGGACAGGGGGAGCAATGAGCAGTTCTTC.

The chain joins TRBV27 to TRBJ1-2; the D gene is possibly TRBD1 (5 bases). CDR3 length equals 14 residues. Germline V gene data show CDR1 as MNHEY and CDR2 as SMNVEV (reference sequence). V was trimmed by 0 bases and J by 5 bases, leaving 10 bases between them. The CDR3 spells CASSLSGPGYGYTF. The CDR3 nucleotides read TGTGCCAGCAGTTTATCGGGGCCAGGGTATGGCTACACCTTC.

This clonotype was observed a few times. The genes are TRBV14 and TRBJ1-5; no firm D call. Germline V gives CDR1 SGHDN, CDR2 FVKESK. The CDR3 consists of 13 residues. Trimming removed 0 bases from V and 3 bases from J, with 3 bases in between. CDR3 in DNA: TGTGCCAGCAGCCAAGATTACAATCAGCCCCAGCATTTT. Encoded protein: CASSQDYNQPQHF.

The chain combines TRBV28 with TRBJ1-1, with D possibly TRBD1 on 5 matching bases. Germline-derived CDR1 and CDR2 are MDHEN and SYDVKM. Between the trimmed V and J ends, which lost 7 bases and 5 bases, there was a span of 20 bases. CDR3 length equals 15 residues. The DNA for the CDR3 is TGTGCCAGCAACCCTGGAGGTGGGGGGTATACTGAAGCTTTCTTT. Protein: CASNPGGGGYTEAFF.

The table lists this clonotype with a few counts. The V call is TRBV27, the J call TRBJ2-3, with no clear D. V lost 7 bases to trimming and J lost 2 bases, with 7 bases between them. The germline CDR1 and CDR2 sequences are MNHEY and SMNVEV (reference sequence). The CDR3 sequence is 12 residues long. The CDR3 DNA reads as TGTGCCAGCACCTCCCTCACAGATACGCAGTATTTT. Translation: CASTSLTDTQYF.

The chain carries TRBV7-2 and TRBJ2-3; the match to TRBD1 covers 8 bases. This CDR3 has 14 amino acids. The germline gives CDR1 SGHTA, CDR2 FQGNSA. Germline trimming cut 5 bases from V and 4 bases from J; bases unmatched to any gene: 5. The CDR3 reads CASSEQGASDTQYF. In DNA form, the CDR3 reads TGTGCCAGCAGCGAGCAGGGGGCGTCAGATACGCAGTATTTT.

This clonotype was found a few times. CDR3 sequence (DNA): TGTGCCAGCACCGCTAGGGGCCACCCAGGGAATGAGCAGTACTTC. Translating it yields CASTARGHPGNEQYF. The V and J genes are TRBV28 and TRBJ2-5; D perhaps matches TRBD1 (5 bases). Trimming removed 7 bases from V and 11 bases from J, with 26 bases in between. The length of the CDR3 is 15 residues. Per the germline V gene, CDR1 is MDHEN and CDR2 is SYDVKM.

V and J are TRBV9 and TRBJ1-2; tentatively, D is TRBD1 (5 bases). Germline CDR1 and CDR2: SGDLS and YYNGEE. The CDR3 totals 13 residues. V lost 0 bases and J 4 bases, leaving 7 bases between the germline ends. This CDR3 reads CASSVAGIYGYTF. CDR3 DNA sequence: TGTGCCAGCAGCGTAGCAGGGATCTATGGCTACACCTTC.

This clonotype occurred a few times. V and J are TRBV5-1 and TRBJ2-1; 7 bases agree with TRBD2. The CDR3 is made up of 17 amino acids. Germline CDR1 is SGHRS and CDR2 is YFSETQ. The V and J ends lost 0 bases and 0 bases, in that order; junction bases with no gene match: 6. Written as DNA, the CDR3 is TGCGCCAGCAGCTTGGCCGCTAGCGGATTCTCCTACAATGAGCAGTTCTTC. The encoded protein is CASSLAASGFSYNEQFF.

The V call is TRBV7-2, the J call TRBJ2-7, with D perhaps assigned TRBD1 or TRBD2 (5 bases each). The CDR3 covers 19 residues. Germline CDR1 reads SGHTA; CDR2 reads FQGNSA. V was cut by 2 bases and J by 1 base, with 24 bases left in between. The CDR3 here is CASSLMFRGWGSPSYEQYF. Here the CDR3 DNA reads TGTGCCAGCAGCTTAATGTTTCGAGGGTGGGGGTCCCCATCCTACGAGCAGTACTTC.

This clonotype was picked up many times. The chain is built from TRBV5-5 and TRBJ2-3; a possible D gene is TRBD2 (5 bases). The CDR3 runs 15 residues. V lost 4 bases to trimming and J lost 0 bases, with 12 bases between them. The germline CDR1 and CDR2 sequences are SGHKS and YYEKEE (reference sequence). The CDR3 nucleotides read TGTGCCAGCAGCGCCCCTAGCATGAGCACAGATACGCAGTATTTT. Its protein product is CASSAPSMSTDTQYF. The variable domain in full, with the rest retrieved from reference TRBV5-5 and TRBJ2-3, is DAGVTQSPTHLIKTRGQQVTLRCSPISGHKSVSWYQQVLGQGPQFIFQYYEKEERGRGNFPDRFSARQFPNYSSELNVNALLLGDSALYLCASSAPSMSTDTQYFGPGTRLTVL.

The chain carries TRBV20-1 and TRBJ1-3; no firm D call. CDR1 is DFQATT, CDR2 SNEGSKA, per germline (reference sequence). The V gene lost 3 bases and the J gene lost 8 bases, with 20 bases spanning the gap. This CDR3 has 15 amino acids. As DNA, the CDR3 is TGCAGTGCTAGTGTATCTGACTCCCCGGAGCACACCATATATTTT. Translating gives CSASVSDSPEHTIYF.

The chain links TRBV24-1 to TRBJ2-3, with D perhaps being TRBD1 or TRBD2 (5 bases each). CDR3 length: 19 amino acids. CDR1 is KGHDR, CDR2 SFDVKD, per germline. Trimming took off 2 bases at V and 5 bases at J, with 25 bases between the two ends. In nucleotides, the CDR3 is TGTGCCACCAGTGATTCGCCCCGTGAGGGTTTTGTGGGGCTAGATACGCAGTATTTT. It specifies CATSDSPREGFVGLDTQYF.

The chain joins TRBV9 to TRBJ2-1; the D gene is possibly TRBD2 (6 bases). Germline V gene sequence: CDR1 SGDLS, CDR2 YYNGEE. The CDR3 consists of 16 residues. Trimming took off 3 bases at V and 9 bases at J, with 22 bases between the two ends. The CDR3 DNA reads as TGTGCCAGCAGCGCGTCCCTCGGAGGGCCTAGTACTGAGCAGTTCTTC. Protein: CASSASLGGPSTEQFF. Full variable domain (missing parts from reference TRBV9 and TRBJ2-1): DSGVTQTPKHLITATGQRVTLRCSPRSGDLSVYWYQQSLDQGLQFLIQYYNGEERAKGNILERFSAQQFPDLHSELNLSSLELGDSALYFCASSASLGGPSTEQFFGPGTRLTVL.

Concerning this clonotype: This could be a read error, since a much larger clone is one nucleotide away. The chain combines TRBV15 with TRBJ2-7, with D maybe TRBD1 (6 bases). CDR3 size: 15 residues. CDR1 is LNHNV, CDR2 YYDKDF, per germline (reference sequence). The CDR3 DNA follows: TGTGCCACCAGCAGAGATGTGTCGGACAGCTCCAAGCAGGACTTC. Protein sequence: CATSRDVSDSSKQDF.

The sample holds a few counts of this clonotype. The V and J genes are TRBV7-9 and TRBJ2-3; D assignment may be TRBD1 or TRBD2 (5 bases each). Germline values: CDR1 SEHNR, CDR2 FQNEAQ (reference sequence). V was clipped by 5 bases and J by 14 bases, with 17 bases between them. The CDR3 totals 12 residues. The CDR3 DNA follows: TGTGCCAGCAGCCCCCGGGACCTCGTTTCGTATTTT. Amino acids: CASSPRDLVSYF.

With regard to this clonotype: Mismatch with germline at one junction end may stem from a read error. J is TRBJ1-4 and V is TRBV29-1, with D uncertain. The CDR3 has 13 residues. Germline CDR1 and CDR2: SQVTM and ANQGSEA. Here the CDR3 reads CSVGKATNEKRFF. The CDR3 bases are TGCAGCGTTGGAAAGGCAACTAATGAAAAACGGTTTTTT.

This sequence joins TRBV5-1 and TRBJ2-3; D unresolved. The CDR3 sequence is 13 residues long. CDR1 SGHRS and CDR2 YFSETQ come from the germline V gene. The germline V and J ends were trimmed by 2 bases and 3 bases, with 7 bases remaining between them. The CDR3 spells CASSFKVTDTQYF. The CDR3 region has the DNA TGCGCCAGCAGCTTTAAGGTGACAGATACGCAGTATTTT.

The chain carries TRBV12-3 or TRBV12-4 and TRBJ2-3, with D perhaps matching TRBD2 (6 bases). Trimming shortened V by 6 bases and J by 1 base, and 17 bases separated the two germline ends. The CDR3 consists of 16 residues. CDR3 coding DNA: TGTGCCAGCAGCCGCCATGGCGGGGAACGCACAGATACGCAGTATTTT. This encodes CASSRHGGERTDTQYF.

The chain uses TRBV28 and TRBJ2-3, with D possibly TRBD2 on 5 matching bases. Trimming removed 5 bases at V and 4 bases at J, with 16 bases between. CDR1 is MDHEN, CDR2 SYDVKM, per germline. The CDR3 runs 15 residues. CDR3 sequence: CASSPNGLAADTQYF. CDR3 sequence (DNA): TGTGCCAGCAGTCCCAATGGGCTAGCAGCAGATACGCAGTATTTT. Using reference TRBV28 and TRBJ2-3 for the parts outside the CDR3, the full variable domain is DVKVTQSSRYLVKRTGEKVFLECVQDMDHENMFWYRQDPGLGLRLIYFSYDVKMKEKGDIPEGYSVSREKKERFSLILESASTNQTSMYLCASSPNGLAADTQYFGPGTRLTVL.